This T cell receptor beta chain came from a study of identical twins. This clonotype came up a few times. Its antigen is undetermined. Every sampled donor was Caucasian and healthy. Overall study findings and caveats: For monozygotic twins, models underestimated out-of-frame TCR alpha sharing.

Template switching added a universal primer site; cDNA carried unique molecular identifiers. TCRdb redid the calling of the 5' RACE reads with MiXCR, one entry per CDR3 protein. The sample has about 900,000 distinct CDR3 sequences, about 12% seen once. The junction had 4 bases not matched to a gene; V was cut back by 1 base and J by 6 bases. The CDR3 totals 15 residues. Germline-derived CDR1 and CDR2 are LGHNT and FRNRAP. These same records also appear under a second study, on yellow fever vaccine responses in identical twins.

This receptor was taken from a woman in her late teens or twenties in good health. The chain carries TRBV12-5 and TRBJ2-2, with 8 bases identical to TRBD1. The sample comprised PBMCs. The CDR3 bases are TGTGCTAGTGGTTTGGGGACAGGGCCCCCCGGGGAGCTGTTTTTT. Its translation: CASGLGTGPPGELFF.